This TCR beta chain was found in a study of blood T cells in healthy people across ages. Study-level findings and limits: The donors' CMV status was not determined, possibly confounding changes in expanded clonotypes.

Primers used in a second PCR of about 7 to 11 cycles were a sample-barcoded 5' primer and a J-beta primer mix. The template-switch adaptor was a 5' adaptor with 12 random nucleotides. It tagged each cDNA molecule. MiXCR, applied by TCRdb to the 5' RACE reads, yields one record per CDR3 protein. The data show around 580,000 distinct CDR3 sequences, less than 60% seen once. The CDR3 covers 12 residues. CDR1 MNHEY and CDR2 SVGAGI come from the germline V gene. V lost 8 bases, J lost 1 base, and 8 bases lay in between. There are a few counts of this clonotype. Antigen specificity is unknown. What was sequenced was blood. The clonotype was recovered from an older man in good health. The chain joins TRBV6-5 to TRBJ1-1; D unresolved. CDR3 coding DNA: TGTGCCAGCCAACGTGAGAACACTGAAGCTTTCTTT. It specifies CASQRENTEAFF.